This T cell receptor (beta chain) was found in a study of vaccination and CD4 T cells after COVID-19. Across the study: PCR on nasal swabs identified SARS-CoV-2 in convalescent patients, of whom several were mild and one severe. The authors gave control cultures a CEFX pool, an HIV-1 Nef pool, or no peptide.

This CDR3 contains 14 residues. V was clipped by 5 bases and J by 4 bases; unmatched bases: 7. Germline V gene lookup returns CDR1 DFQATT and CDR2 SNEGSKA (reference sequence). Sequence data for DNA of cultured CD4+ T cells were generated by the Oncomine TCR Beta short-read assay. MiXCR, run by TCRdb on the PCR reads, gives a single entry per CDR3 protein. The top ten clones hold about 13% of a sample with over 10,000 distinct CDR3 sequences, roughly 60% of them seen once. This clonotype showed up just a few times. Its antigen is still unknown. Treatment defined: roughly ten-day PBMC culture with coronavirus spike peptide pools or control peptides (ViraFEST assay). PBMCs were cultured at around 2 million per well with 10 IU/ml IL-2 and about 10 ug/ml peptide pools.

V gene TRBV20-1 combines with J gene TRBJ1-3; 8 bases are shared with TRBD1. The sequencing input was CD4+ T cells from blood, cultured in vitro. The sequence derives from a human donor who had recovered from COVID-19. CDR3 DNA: TGCAGTGCTCAGTTGACAGGGGACGGAAACACCATATATTTT. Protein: CSAQLTGDGNTIYF.